These 17 T cell receptor beta chains were sequenced from one sample in a study of blood T cells in healthy people across ages (dated by TCRdb to between 2014 and 2016). Receptor libraries were prepared by 5' RACE. A second PCR of 7 to 11 cycles was performed with a sample-barcoded 5' primer and a J-beta primer mix. TCRdb reworked the public reads: Q25 trimming with fastp, MiXCR clone assembly, productive beta chains retained. A single entry per CDR3 protein holds the most common genes and DNA from its merged rows. The sample table contains around 1,900,000 distinct CDR3 sequences; only one count was recorded for around 42% of them. The ten largest clones represent 20% to 25% of the sample. The sequencing sample was made of blood. These receptors originate from a human donor in good health.

This clonotype was detected only a few times. This sequence joins TRBV19 and TRBJ2-3, with 7 positions matching TRBD1. CDR1 is LNHDA and CDR2 is SQIVND in the germline V gene (reference sequence). V lost 6 bases to trimming and J lost 2 bases; unmatched junction nucleotides: 5. The CDR3 runs 14 residues. The CDR3 region has the DNA TGTGCCAGTAGCAGACAGGGATACACAGATACGCAGTATTTT. It yields the protein CASSRQGYTDTQYF.

V usage is TRBV3-1 and J usage is TRBJ2-5; D perhaps matches TRBD2 (5 bases). The V end was cut by 6 bases, the J end by 5 bases, with 10 bases between. Per the germline V gene, CDR1 is LGHDT and CDR2 is YNNKEL (reference sequence). The CDR3 consists of 12 residues. Here the CDR3 DNA reads TGTGCCAGCAGGTCTACGGGGGAGACCCAGTACTTC. It yields the protein CASRSTGETQYF.

This clonotype was observed a few times. The chain has TRBV5-1 and TRBJ2-1; perhaps TRBD1 as D (6 bases). The germline V gene encodes CDR1 SGHRS and CDR2 YFSETQ. The CDR3 consists of 15 residues. Trimming took off 0 bases at V and 2 bases at J, with 9 bases between the two ends. CDR3: CASSLVTGTYNEQFF. CDR3 DNA sequence: TGCGCCAGCAGCTTGGTGACAGGAACCTACAATGAGCAGTTCTTC.

This clonotype showed up many times. Compared with germline, one end of the junction differs, possibly owing to a read error. CDR3 protein: CASSPRTGGGYEQYF. CDR3 nucleotides: TGTGCCAGCAGCCCGCGGACAGGGGGCGGGTACGAGCAGTACTTC. The genes are TRBV5-1 and TRBJ2-7; 11 nucleotides agree with TRBD1. The CDR3 length is 15 residues. Germline-derived CDR1 and CDR2 are SGHRS and YFSETQ.

V gene TRBV27 combines with J gene TRBJ1-2, with unresolved D. Germline-derived CDR1 and CDR2 are MNHEY and SMNVEV (reference sequence). The CDR3 sequence is 16 residues long. Trimming removed 8 bases at V and 3 bases at J, with 22 bases between. The CDR3 bases are TGTGCCAGCTCTAGCCTTTGGGGATTTCGGGACTATGGCTACACCTTC. Translation gives CASSSLWGFRDYGYTF.

The sample holds one count of this clonotype. This sequence joins TRBV4-2 and TRBJ1-5, with D possibly TRBD1 on 6 matching bases. This CDR3 spans 15 amino acids. V was pared by 1 base and J by 4 bases, with 11 bases between. The germline gives CDR1 LGHNA, CDR2 YNFKEQ. CDR3 nucleotides: TGTGCCAGCAGCCAAGGGGAGACAGGTAATCAGCCCCAGCATTTT. Residues: CASSQGETGNQPQHF.

This clonotype was detected ten times or more. The rearrangement uses TRBV27 and TRBJ2-5, with TRBD1 matching 9 bases. Losses at the gene ends were 4 bases for V and 4 bases for J; bases not matched to a gene: 1. The CDR3 loop spans 13 amino acids. Germline V CDR1 and CDR2: MNHEY, SMNVEV (reference sequence). The CDR3 sequence: CASSSQGAETQYF. CDR3 in DNA: TGTGCCAGCAGTTCACAGGGGGCAGAGACCCAGTACTTC.

The gene calls are TRBV9 and TRBJ2-5; D is perhaps TRBD2 (5 bases). With 4 bases removed from V and 1 base from J, the gap between germline ends came to 14 bases. The CDR3 has 15 residues. CDR1 is SGDLS and CDR2 is YYNGEE in the germline V gene. For the CDR3, the DNA is TGTGCCAGCAGCCCCAACTTGGACTCCCAAGAGACCCAGTACTTC. This sequence encodes CASSPNLDSQETQYF.

V gene TRBV5-1 combines with J gene TRBJ1-6; TRBD1 agrees at 9 bases. J gave up 10 bases and V 1 base, and 9 bases lay outside the gene matches. CDR1 is SGHRS and CDR2 is YFSETQ in the germline V gene. The CDR3 spans 16 residues. CDR3 nucleotide sequence: TGCGCCAGCAGCTTGTCTACAGGGGGCGGGGGATCACCCCTCCACTTT. Its translation: CASSLSTGGGGSPLHF.

This chain joins TRBV20-1 and TRBJ2-7; weak D call: TRBD2 (6 bases). The germline gives CDR1 DFQATT, CDR2 SNEGSKA (reference sequence). The length of the CDR3 is 13 residues. The germline V and J ends were trimmed by 3 bases and 0 bases, with 9 bases remaining between them. Here the CDR3 reads CSASADYSYEQYF. CDR3 in DNA: TGCAGTGCTAGTGCGGACTACTCCTACGAGCAGTACTTC.

With respect to this clonotype: One junction end disagrees with the germline gene, perhaps due to a read error. This chain joins TRBV27 and TRBJ1-2; D unresolved. The CDR3 length is 14 residues. Germline V gene sequence: CDR1 MNHEY, CDR2 SMNVEV (reference sequence). The CDR3 DNA is TGTGTCAGCAGCCAAGCGTCAAGCAACTATGGCTACACCTTC. Translating gives CVSSQASSNYGYTF.

The rearrangement joins TRBV29-1 to TRBJ1-2; 7 nucleotides match TRBD1. The CDR3 covers 13 residues. V was pared by 6 bases and J by 6 bases, with 10 bases of the junction left unmatched. CDR1 is SQVTM and CDR2 is ANQGSEA in the germline V gene. The CDR3 DNA reads as TGCAGCGTACGCAGGGGGACAAATCATGGCTACACCTTC. Translation gives CSVRRGTNHGYTF.

The chain has TRBV9 and TRBJ1-2, with D hard to call. The V gene's germline CDR1 is SGDLS and CDR2 YYNGEE. The CDR3 sequence is 15 residues long. The germline V and J ends were trimmed by 5 bases and 4 bases, with 18 bases remaining between them. CDR3 DNA sequence: TGTGCCAGCAGTCAAAGCCACGAAATGGGCTATGGCTACACCTTC. Its protein is CASSQSHEMGYGYTF. The full variable domain, rest sourced from reference TRBV9 and TRBJ1-2, is DSGVTQTPKHLITATGQRVTLRCSPRSGDLSVYWYQQSLDQGLQFLIQYYNGEERAKGNILERFSAQQFPDLHSELNLSSLELGDSALYFCASSQSHEMGYGYTFGSGTRLTVV.

The CDR3 nucleotides are TGCAGTGCTAGTATTGGTTCGAAGCCCCAGCATTTT. It specifies CSASIGSKPQHF. This sequence joins TRBV20-1 and TRBJ1-5; D is undetermined. The CDR3 is 12 residues long. Trimming left V 3 bases short and J 8 bases short, with 11 bases between. Per germline, CDR1 DFQATT and CDR2 SNEGSKA (reference sequence).

The chain is built from TRBV6-2 or TRBV6-3 and TRBJ2-1, with a tentative D call TRBD1 (6 bases). Trimming took off 7 bases at V and 2 bases at J, with 18 bases between the two ends. This CDR3 comprises 16 residues. Looked up from germline, CDR1 is MNHEY and CDR2 is SVGEGT. The DNA for the CDR3 is TGTGCCAGCACCGACGTCGGACAGAGGACCTACAATGAGCAGTTCTTC. Translated, it gives CASTDVGQRTYNEQFF.

This clonotype was detected only a few times. V usage is TRBV10-3 and J usage is TRBJ2-3; 9 nucleotides align to TRBD1. The length of the CDR3 is 16 residues. V gave up 0 bases and J gave up 2 bases; unmatched junction bases: 3. Germline V gene data show CDR1 as ENHRY and CDR2 as SYGVKD. CDR3 coding DNA: TGTGCCATCAGTGAGTCTTTACAGGGGGCCACAGATACGCAGTATTTT. It translates to CAISESLQGATDTQYF.

The V and J genes are TRBV27 and TRBJ1-2; D remains ambiguous. Per germline, CDR1 MNHEY and CDR2 SMNVEV (reference sequence). The CDR3 contains 14 residues. Between the trimmed V and J ends, which lost 0 bases and 2 bases, there was a span of 7 bases. DNA of the CDR3: TGTGCCAGCAGTTTATCGAGGCAGAACTATGGCTACACCTTC. Translated: CASSLSRQNYGYTF.